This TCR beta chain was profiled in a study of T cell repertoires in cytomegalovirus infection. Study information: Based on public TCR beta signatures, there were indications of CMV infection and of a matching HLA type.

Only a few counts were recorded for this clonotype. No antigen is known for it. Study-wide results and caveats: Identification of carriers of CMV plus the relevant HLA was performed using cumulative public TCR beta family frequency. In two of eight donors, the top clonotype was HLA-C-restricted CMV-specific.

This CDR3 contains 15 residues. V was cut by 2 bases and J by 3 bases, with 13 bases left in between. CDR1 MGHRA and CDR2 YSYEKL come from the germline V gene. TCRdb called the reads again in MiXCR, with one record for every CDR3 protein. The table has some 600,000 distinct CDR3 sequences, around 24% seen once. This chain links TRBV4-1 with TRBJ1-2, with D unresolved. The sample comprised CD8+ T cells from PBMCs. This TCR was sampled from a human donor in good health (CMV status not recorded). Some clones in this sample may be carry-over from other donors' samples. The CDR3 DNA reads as TGCGCCAGCAGCCAAAAGGCAGATACTGACTATGGCTACACCTTC. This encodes CASSQKADTDYGYTF.